The rows below give T cell receptor beta chains drawn from one sample of a study of shared clonotypes between healthy human individuals. Clones were sequenced by immunoSEQ multiplex PCR, and TCRdb holds only the in-frame ones, with some missing. Of 1.6 million or so clones listed, 98% are singletons. Sequencing was done on a sample of naive CD4+ T cells sorted from blood. Receptor source: a man under 40 in good health. Each CDR3 is given with its conserved first and last residue. D genes are given only for firm matches. Not every row has a clone size; where given, it reads once, few, many or a size class.

TRBV15	.	.	TRBJ2-7	TGTGCCACCAGCAGCCGACACGGGGGCTACGAGCAGTACTTC	CATSSRHGGYEQYF
TRBV10-1	once	.	TRBJ1-2	TGCGCCAGCAGTTCCGGCGCGGGCTATGGCTACACCTTC	CASSSGAGYGYTF
TRBV5-4	.	.	TRBJ2-1	TGTGCCAGCAGCTTAGAGGGCCCCAATGAGCAGTTCTTC	CASSLEGPNEQFF
TRBV6-5	.	TRBD2	TRBJ2-1	TGTGCCAGCAGTTACGTGGGCGGGAGGGTCAATGAGCAGTTCTTC	CASSYVGGRVNEQFF
TRBV28	.	.	TRBJ2-2	TGTGCCAGCAGTCCCTCCCACACCGGGGAGCTGTTTTTT	CASSPSHTGELFF
TRBV6-5	.	TRBD1	TRBJ1-3	TGTGCCAGCGCCAGGGGGCTCAGCTCTGGAAACACCATATATTTT	CASARGLSSGNTIYF
TRBV5-1	.	.	TRBJ2-3	TGCGCCAGCAGAGAGCGGGCGAGCACAGATACGCAGTATTTT	CASRERASTDTQYF
TRBV5-1	.	TRBD1	TRBJ2-5	TGCGCCAGCAGCGGTACGTTCAAAGGACAGGGGTCACCAGAGACCCAGTACTTC	CASSGTFKGQGSPETQYF
TRBV27	.	.	TRBJ2-7	TGTGCCAGCAGTTTCGGCAGGGAGCCCTACGAGCAGTACTTC	CASSFGREPYEQYF
TRBV5-1	.	.	TRBJ2-1	TGCGCCAGCAAATCGTCACAACCGGGACTCCCTTACAATGAGCAGTTCTTC	CASKSSQPGLPYNEQFF
TRBV7-9	.	TRBD2	TRBJ2-3	TGTGCCAGCCGGACTAGCGGGAGTACAGATACGCAGTATTTT	CASRTSGSTDTQYF
TRBV10-3	.	TRBD1	TRBJ1-1	TGTGCCATCAGTGTTAGGACAGGGTCGGGCACTGAAGCTTTCTTT	CAISVRTGSGTEAFF
TRBV23-1	.	.	TRBJ2-7	TGCGCCAGCAGTCAAGGGACCGTCTCCTACGAGCAGTACTTC	CASSQGTVSYEQYF
TRBV5-5	.	TRBD2	TRBJ2-7	TGTGCCAGCAGCCGCAGCGGGGCCGAAAACTACGAGCAGTACTTC	CASSRSGAENYEQYF
TRBV19	.	.	TRBJ2-7	TGTGCCAGTAGTATAGGAGTTACCACGAGCTCCTACGAGCAGTACTTC	CASSIGVTTSSYEQYF